Below are 27 T cell receptor beta chains sequenced from a single sample in a study of T cells in Graves' hyperthyroidism and ophthalmopathy. Regions amplified from RNA transcripts were the TCR beta CDR3 regions. First-round RT-PCR of the TCR CDR3 relied on the HTBI primer set. TCRdb itself ran the multiplex PCR reads through MiXCR, one entry per CDR3 protein. The sample gives about 210,000 distinct CDR3 sequences, around 17% of which show up once; about 41% is in the top ten. Sequenced input: blood. These receptors all stem from a man between 40 and 49 years old with Graves' hyperthyroidism.

This clonotype was observed many times. The chain employs TRBV11-2 and TRBJ2-7; the match to TRBD1 covers 7 bases. The trim removed 5 bases at V and 2 bases at J, leaving 3 bases unmatched. The CDR3 length is 13 residues. Germline V gives CDR1 SGHAT, CDR2 FQNNGV. CDR3 amino acids: CASSPTGPYEQYF. CDR3 coding DNA: TGTGCCAGCAGCCCGACAGGGCCCTACGAGCAGTACTTC.

This clonotype was counted many times. The chain combines TRBV16 with TRBJ1-1; D perhaps matches TRBD1 (6 bases). CDR1 is KGHSY, CDR2 FQNENV, per germline. CDR3 length equals 15 residues. V lost 4 bases and J 5 bases, leaving 17 bases between the germline ends. The CDR3 loop reads CASSLAWGRLTEAFF. In DNA form, the CDR3 reads TGTGCCAGCAGCCTCGCTTGGGGGCGCCTAACTGAAGCTTTCTTT. The entire variable domain, with the rest obtained from reference TRBV16 and TRBJ1-1, is as follows: GEEVAQTPKHLVRGEGQKAKLYCAPIKGHSYVFWYQQVLKNEFKFLISFQNENVFDETGMPKERFSAKCLPNSPCSLEIQATKLEDSAVYFCASSLAWGRLTEAFFGQGTRLTVV.

The chain joins TRBV7-9 to TRBJ2-2; 7 nucleotides match TRBD2. Germline-derived CDR1 and CDR2 are SEHNR and FQNEAQ (reference sequence). Trimming removed 5 bases from V and 8 bases from J; junction bases left unmatched: 8. CDR3 length: 14 amino acids. CDR3 bases: TGTGCCAGCAGCCCCCTGCGGGAGTCGGGGGAGCTGTTTTTT. Translating it yields CASSPLRESGELFF.

This clonotype was found a few times. V gene TRBV7-9 combines with J gene TRBJ2-4; 8 nucleotides match TRBD1. The V gene's germline CDR1 is SEHNR and CDR2 FQNEAQ (reference sequence). The CDR3 contains 19 residues. V lost 2 bases, J lost 2 bases, and 14 bases stayed unmatched. The CDR3 sequence is CASSLTRGPTVNPKNIQYF. The CDR3 bases are TGTGCCAGCAGCTTAACCAGGGGGCCTACCGTGAATCCCAAAAACATTCAGTACTTC.

This clonotype was seen a single time. Likely a read error: the CDR3 ends without its conserved phenylalanine or tryptophan. V gene TRBV20-1 combines with J gene TRBJ2-5, with a tentative D call TRBD2 (5 bases). V was shortened by 4 bases and J by 0 bases, with 9 bases between the two germline ends. The CDR3 has 13 amino acids. Germline CDR1 reads DFQATT; CDR2 reads SNEGSKA (reference sequence). The CDR3 region is CSATAANQETQYL. CDR3 in DNA: TGCAGTGCTACAGCGGCAAACCAAGAGACCCAGTACCTC.

There are a few counts of this clonotype. This sequence joins TRBV5-1 and TRBJ1-4; the D gene is possibly TRBD1 (5 bases). This CDR3 comprises 20 residues. V was shortened by 3 bases and J by 0 bases, with 24 bases between the two germline ends. Germline V lookup: CDR1 SGHRS, CDR2 YFSETQ. The DNA of the CDR3 is TGCGCCAGCAGCTCCCCGGGGGGACGCCTACAGACTGCAACTAATGAAAAACTGTTTTTT. Translation: CASSSPGGRLQTATNEKLFF.

This clonotype was detected only a few times. This chain uses TRBV5-5 with TRBJ1-2; possibly TRBD1 for D (6 bases). Per the germline V gene, CDR1 is SGHKS and CDR2 is YYEKEE (reference sequence). V shed 4 bases and J shed 5 bases, with 21 bases lying between them. The CDR3 contains 16 residues. The CDR3 DNA follows: TGTGCCAGCAGCGTAACATACGACAGGCGGGGATATGGCTACACCTTC. This translates into CASSVTYDRRGYGYTF.

This clonotype was counted at least ten times. This chain uses TRBV28 with TRBJ2-5; 9 nucleotides match TRBD1. CDR3 size: 16 residues. CDR1 and CDR2 (germline): MDHEN, SYDVKM. Trimming removed 5 bases from V and 4 bases from J; junction bases left unmatched: 11. CDR3 nucleotide sequence: TGTGCCAGCAGTGGCGCGGGACAGGGAATTCGAGAGACCCAGTACTTC. It translates to CASSGAGQGIRETQYF.

At least ten counts were recorded for this clonotype. The V and J genes are TRBV11-2 and TRBJ2-7; 7 bases match TRBD1. CDR1 and CDR2 (germline): SGHAT, FQNNGV. Trimming removed 6 bases from V and 3 bases from J; junction bases left unmatched: 11. The CDR3 is 15 amino acids. The CDR3 DNA is TGTGCCAGCAGACTAGTCCGGGACAGTAACTACGAGCAGTACTTC. Its protein product is CASRLVRDSNYEQYF.

This clonotype has at least ten counts. The chain uses TRBV2 and TRBJ2-2, with D perhaps TRBD1 (6 bases). Germline V CDR1 and CDR2: SNHLY, FYNNEI. The CDR3 runs to 16 residues. Trimming removed 2 bases at V and 0 bases at J, with 10 bases between. The CDR3 is CASSEQGMPNTGELFF. The CDR3 coding sequence is TGTGCCAGCAGTGAACAGGGGATGCCGAACACCGGGGAGCTGTTTTTT. Full variable domain (rest looked up from reference TRBV2 and TRBJ2-2): EPEVTQTPSHQVTQMGQEVILRCVPISNHLYFYWYRQILGQKVEFLVSFYNNEISEKSEIFDDQFSVERPDGSNFTLKIRSTKLEDSAMYFCASSEQGMPNTGELFFGEGSRLTVL.

This clonotype has ten or more counts. This chain's CDR3 is CASSFDRGTGELFF. The DNA for the CDR3 is TGTGCCAGCAGCTTTGACAGGGGTACCGGGGAGCTGTTTTTT. This chain uses TRBV7-2 with TRBJ2-2; TRBD1 aligns across 8 bases. Losses at the gene ends were 3 bases for V and 5 bases for J; bases not matched to a gene: 2. The germline gives CDR1 SGHTA, CDR2 FQGNSA. The CDR3 extends over 14 amino acids.

The chain is built from TRBV20-1 and TRBJ2-5, with D possibly TRBD1 on 6 matching bases. Trimming pared 0 bases from V and 3 bases from J, leaving 11 bases between. Per the germline V gene, CDR1 is DFQATT and CDR2 is SNEGSKA (reference sequence). The CDR3 loop spans 14 amino acids. This CDR3 is CSARDMGAKETQYF. The CDR3 DNA reads TGCAGTGCTAGAGATATGGGGGCGAAAGAGACCCAGTACTTC.

This clonotype has at least ten counts. The genes are TRBV7-9 and TRBJ1-2; 9 bases agree with TRBD1. After removal of 7 bases from V and 7 bases from J, the junction contained 13 bases not matched to a gene. The CDR3 is made up of 15 amino acids. In germline, CDR1 is SEHNR, CDR2 FQNEAQ (reference sequence). In nucleotides, the CDR3 is TGTGCCAGCAATCATGGGACAGGGATCACTTCTGGCTACACCTTC. It translates to CASNHGTGITSGYTF.

This clonotype was seen ten or more times. The chain has TRBV2 and TRBJ1-1, with 8 bases lining up with TRBD1. The CDR3 sequence is 14 residues long. V was pared by 7 bases and J by 3 bases, with 7 bases of the junction left unmatched. Germline values: CDR1 SNHLY, CDR2 FYNNEI. The CDR3 is CASIRGQVDTEAFF. The CDR3, as DNA: TGTGCCAGCATCAGGGGGCAGGTGGACACTGAAGCTTTCTTT.

This clonotype was seen at least ten times. This chain links TRBV28 with TRBJ2-5, with 7 bases aligning to TRBD1. The V segment lost 5 bases and the J segment 5 bases; nucleotides outside the gene matches: 5. Germline V gene lookup returns CDR1 MDHEN and CDR2 SYDVKM. The length of the CDR3 is 13 residues. The CDR3 reads CASSPTGEETQYF. The CDR3 DNA is TGTGCCAGCAGTCCCACAGGGGAGGAGACCCAGTACTTC.

Written as DNA, the CDR3 is TGCGCCAGCAGCTCAGACTACAGGGGCGAGCAGTACTTC. Its translation is CASSSDYRGEQYF. The chain couples TRBV5-1 to TRBJ2-7, with 7 positions matching TRBD1. CDR1 and CDR2 from the germline V gene are SGHRS and YFSETQ. Losses at the gene ends were 3 bases for V and 6 bases for J; bases not matched to a gene: 6. This CDR3 has 13 amino acids. Full variable domain (missing parts from reference TRBV5-1 and TRBJ2-7): KAGVTQTPRYLIKTRGQQVTLSCSPISGHRSVSWYQQTPGQGLQFLFEYFSETQRNKGNFPGRFSGRQFSNSRSEMNVSTLELGDSALYLCASSSDYRGEQYFGPGTRLTVT.

This clonotype was seen repeatedly, ten times or more. This rearrangement joins TRBV10-2 to TRBJ2-7, with 7 bases lining up with TRBD1. CDR1 WSHSY and CDR2 SAAADI come from the germline V gene. The length of the CDR3 is 16 residues. The junction had 14 bases not matched to a gene; V was cut back by 6 bases and J by 3 bases. The CDR3 DNA follows: TGCGCCAGCAGAGGTACTGAAGGGCAGGGGGTCTACGAGCAGTACTTC. Its protein is CASRGTEGQGVYEQYF.

As regards this clonotype: A much larger clone lies a single base off, so this may be a read error. V gene TRBV15 combines with J gene TRBJ2-5, with D unclear. Germline CDR1 LNHNV, CDR2 YYDKDF (reference sequence). The CDR3 extends over 15 amino acids. CDR3 residues: CATRRDLGSQETQYF. DNA for the CDR3: TGTGCCACCAGAAGAGATTTGGGGTCTCAAGAGACCCAGTACTTC.

This clonotype was counted many times. This rearrangement joins TRBV9 to TRBJ2-1; D might be TRBD1 (7 bases). The CDR3 is 16 amino acids. V was clipped by 0 bases and J by 3 bases, with 13 bases between them. Per the germline V gene, CDR1 is SGDLS and CDR2 is YYNGEE. The chain's CDR3 is CASSVVGGQSYNEQFF. CDR3 bases: TGTGCCAGCAGCGTAGTGGGGGGACAGAGCTACAATGAGCAGTTCTTC. The variable domain in full, with the rest retrieved from reference TRBV9 and TRBJ2-1, is DSGVTQTPKHLITATGQRVTLRCSPRSGDLSVYWYQQSLDQGLQFLIQYYNGEERAKGNILERFSAQQFPDLHSELNLSSLELGDSALYFCASSVVGGQSYNEQFFGPGTRLTVL.

This clonotype was recorded once. The chain recombines TRBV20-1 with TRBJ2-5; 10 positions agree with TRBD1. CDR3 length: 16 amino acids. CDR1 and CDR2 from the germline V gene are DFQATT and SNEGSKA (reference sequence). V trimming: 4 bases; J trimming: 0 bases; junction bases outside the gene matches: 8. The CDR3 DNA reads TGCAGTGCTAAACCCCAGGGACAGGGGTACCAAGAGACCCAGTACTTC. Protein product: CSAKPQGQGYQETQYF.

This clonotype was counted ten times or more. The chain is built from TRBV28 and TRBJ1-4, with D possibly being TRBD1 (5 bases). The length of the CDR3 is 14 residues. Germline assignment: CDR1 MDHEN and CDR2 SYDVKM. Trimming took off 4 bases at V and 7 bases at J, with 13 bases between the two ends. The DNA for the CDR3 is TGTGCCAGCAGTTCTCGGGGGTGGCGTGAAAAACTGTTTTTT. It codes for CASSSRGWREKLFF.

This clonotype was seen many times. This chain joins TRBV6-1 and TRBJ1-4; D not resolved. The CDR3 spans 16 residues. V lost 6 bases to trimming and J lost 0 bases, with 14 bases between them. Germline assignment: CDR1 MNHNS and CDR2 SASEGT. The CDR3 coding sequence is TGTGCCAGCAGGAGGAGTGGGATCTCAACTAATGAAAAACTGTTTTTT. This encodes CASRRSGISTNEKLFF.

The chain links TRBV2 to TRBJ2-7; 14 positions match TRBD2. CDR1 is SNHLY and CDR2 is FYNNEI in the germline V gene. J gave up 0 bases and V 10 bases, and 8 bases lay outside the gene matches. The CDR3 extends over 16 amino acids. Here the CDR3 DNA reads TGTGCCAACGGACTAGCGGGGGGCAGGAGCTCCTACGAGCAGTACTTC. Translating gives CANGLAGGRSSYEQYF.

The sample holds many counts of this clonotype. The V gene is TRBV2, the J gene TRBJ2-1; D uncertain. V gave up 1 base and J gave up 7 bases, with 8 bases separating them. Germline lookup yields CDR1 SNHLY and CDR2 FYNNEI. The CDR3 consists of 13 residues. The CDR3: CASSEDVRNEQFF. The CDR3 region has the DNA TGTGCCAGCAGTGAAGATGTCAGGAATGAGCAGTTCTTC.

This clonotype was counted ten times or more. The rearrangement joins TRBV7-9 to TRBJ2-1; maybe TRBD1 (6 bases). V lost 8 bases, J lost 0 bases, and 11 bases lay in between. Germline CDR1 SEHNR, CDR2 FQNEAQ (reference sequence). CDR3 size: 14 residues. Here the CDR3 DNA reads TGTGCCAGCCAAGGACAGAGCTCCTACAATGAGCAGTTCTTC. Protein product: CASQGQSSYNEQFF.

This clonotype has more than one count but fewer than ten. J is TRBJ2-3 and V is TRBV20-1; D not certain. Trimming removed 1 base from V and 5 bases from J, with 4 bases in between. The germline V gene encodes CDR1 DFQATT and CDR2 SNEGSKA (reference sequence). The CDR3 totals 11 residues. CDR3 in amino acids: CSARAIDTQYF. The CDR3 nucleotides are TGCAGTGCTAGAGCTATAGATACGCAGTATTTT.

This clonotype was seen more than once but under ten times. This chain connects TRBV20-1 to TRBJ1-4, with a tentative D call TRBD1 (5 bases). CDR3 length: 14 residues. Germline V gene sequence: CDR1 DFQATT, CDR2 SNEGSKA (reference sequence). Trimming cost V 4 bases and J 7 bases, with 16 bases left between them. DNA for the CDR3: TGCAGTGCTACGGGGGTGTCTGGAACTGAAAAACTGTTTTTT. Its translation: CSATGVSGTEKLFF.